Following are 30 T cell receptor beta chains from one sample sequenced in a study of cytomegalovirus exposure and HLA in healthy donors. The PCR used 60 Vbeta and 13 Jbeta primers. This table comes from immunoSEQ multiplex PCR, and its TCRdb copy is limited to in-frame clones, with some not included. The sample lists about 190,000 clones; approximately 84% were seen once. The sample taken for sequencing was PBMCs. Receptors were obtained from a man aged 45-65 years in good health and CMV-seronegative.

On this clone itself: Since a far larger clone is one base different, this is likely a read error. The CDR3 DNA is TGTGCCAGCATCTCCTACCGTGGGACTCCTTACGAGCAGTACTTC. This gives the protein CASISYRGTPYEQYF. This chain uses TRBV7-9 with TRBJ2-7; a possible D gene is TRBD2 (6 bases). CDR1 SEHNR and CDR2 FQNEAQ come from the germline V gene (reference sequence). This CDR3 spans 15 amino acids. V was cut by 7 bases and J by 4 bases, with 20 bases left in between.

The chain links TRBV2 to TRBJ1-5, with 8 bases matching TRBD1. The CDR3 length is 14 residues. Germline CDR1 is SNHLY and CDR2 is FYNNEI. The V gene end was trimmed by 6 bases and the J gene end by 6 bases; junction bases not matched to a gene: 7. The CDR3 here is CASSPGTGFQPQHF. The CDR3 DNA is TGTGCCAGCAGCCCCGGGACAGGTTTTCAGCCCCAGCATTTT. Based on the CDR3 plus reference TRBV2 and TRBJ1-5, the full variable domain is EPEVTQTPSHQVTQMGQEVILRCVPISNHLYFYWYRQILGQKVEFLVSFYNNEISEKSEIFDDQFSVERPDGSNFTLKIRSTKLEDSAMYFCASSPGTGFQPQHFGDGTRLSIL.

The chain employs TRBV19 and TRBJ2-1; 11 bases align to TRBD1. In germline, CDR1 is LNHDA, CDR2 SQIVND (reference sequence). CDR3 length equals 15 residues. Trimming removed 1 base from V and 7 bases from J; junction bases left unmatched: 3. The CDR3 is CASSIGDRGSNEQFF. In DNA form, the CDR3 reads TGTGCCAGTAGTATAGGGGACAGGGGGTCAAATGAGCAGTTCTTC.

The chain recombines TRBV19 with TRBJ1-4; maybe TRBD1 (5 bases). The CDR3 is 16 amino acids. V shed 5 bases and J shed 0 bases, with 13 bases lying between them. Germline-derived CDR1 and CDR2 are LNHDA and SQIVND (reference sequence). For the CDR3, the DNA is TGTGCCAGTAGTTCAGTTGGGGCGGCAACTAATGAAAAACTGTTTTTT. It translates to CASSSVGAATNEKLFF.

This CDR3 reads CASSLRDRPYEQYF. The CDR3 nucleotides read TGTGCCAGCAGCCTCCGGGACAGACCCTACGAGCAGTACTTC. The chain uses TRBV5-4 and TRBJ2-7; the match to TRBD1 covers 7 bases. This CDR3 is built from 14 residues. Trimming removed 4 bases from V and 2 bases from J; junction bases left unmatched: 6. Germline CDR1 SGHNT, CDR2 YYREEE (reference sequence).

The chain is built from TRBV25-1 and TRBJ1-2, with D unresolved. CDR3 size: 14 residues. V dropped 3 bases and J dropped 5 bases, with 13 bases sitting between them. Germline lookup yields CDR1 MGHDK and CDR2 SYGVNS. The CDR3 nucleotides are TGTGCCAGCAGTGACCACACTTCCGGGTATGGCTACACCTTC. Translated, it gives CASSDHTSGYGYTF.

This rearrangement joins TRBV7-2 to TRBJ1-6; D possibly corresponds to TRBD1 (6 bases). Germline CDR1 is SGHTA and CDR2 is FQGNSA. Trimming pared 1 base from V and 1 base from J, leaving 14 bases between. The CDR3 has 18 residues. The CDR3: CASSLEKPGVSYNSPLHF. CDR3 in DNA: TGTGCCAGCAGCTTAGAAAAACCAGGGGTATCCTATAATTCACCCCTCCACTTT.

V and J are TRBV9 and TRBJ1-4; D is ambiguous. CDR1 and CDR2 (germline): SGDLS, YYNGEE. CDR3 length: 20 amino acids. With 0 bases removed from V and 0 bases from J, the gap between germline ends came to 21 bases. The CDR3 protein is CASSVGARRISISTNEKLFF. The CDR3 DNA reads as TGTGCCAGCAGCGTAGGCGCGAGGCGCATCTCCATATCAACTAATGAAAAACTGTTTTTT.

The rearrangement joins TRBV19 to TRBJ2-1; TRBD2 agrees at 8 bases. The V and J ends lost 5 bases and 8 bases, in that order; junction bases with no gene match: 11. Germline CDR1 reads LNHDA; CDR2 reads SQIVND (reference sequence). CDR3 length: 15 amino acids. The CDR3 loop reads CASSLRGAVVDEQFF. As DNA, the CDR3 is TGTGCCAGTAGTTTGCGGGGGGCCGTGGTGGATGAGCAGTTCTTC. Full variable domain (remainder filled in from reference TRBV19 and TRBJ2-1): DGGITQSPKYLFRKEGQNVTLSCEQNLNHDAMYWYRQDPGQGLRLIYYSQIVNDFQKGDIAEGYSVSREKKESFPLTVTSAQKNPTAFYLCASSLRGAVVDEQFFGPGTRLTVL.

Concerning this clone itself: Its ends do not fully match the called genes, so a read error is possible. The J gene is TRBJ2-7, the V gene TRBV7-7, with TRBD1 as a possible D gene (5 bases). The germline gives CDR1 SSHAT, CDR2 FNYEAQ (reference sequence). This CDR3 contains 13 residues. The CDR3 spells CASSQAQGYEQYF. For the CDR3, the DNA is TGTGCTAGCAGCCAAGCCCAGGGTTACGAGCAGTACTTC.

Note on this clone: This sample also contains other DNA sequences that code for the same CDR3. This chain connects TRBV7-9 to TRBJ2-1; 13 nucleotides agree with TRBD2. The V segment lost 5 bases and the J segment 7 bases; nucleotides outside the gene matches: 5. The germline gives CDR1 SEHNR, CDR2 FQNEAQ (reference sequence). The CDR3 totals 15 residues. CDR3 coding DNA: TGTGCCAGCAGCGCCCGACTAGCGGGGGGTAATGAGCAGTTCTTC. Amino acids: CASSARLAGGNEQFF.

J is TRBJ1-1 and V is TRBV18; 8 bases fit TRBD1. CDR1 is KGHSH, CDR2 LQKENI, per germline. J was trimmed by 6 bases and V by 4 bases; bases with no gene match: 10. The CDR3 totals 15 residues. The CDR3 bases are TGTGCCAGCTCACTTCTACAGGGGGATAACGCTGAAGCTTTCTTT. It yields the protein CASSLLQGDNAEAFF.

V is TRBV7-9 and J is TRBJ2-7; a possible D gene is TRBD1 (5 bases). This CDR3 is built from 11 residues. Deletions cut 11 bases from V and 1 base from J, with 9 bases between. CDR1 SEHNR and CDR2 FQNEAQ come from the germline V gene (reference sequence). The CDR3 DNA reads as TGTGCCGTCACAGGTTCCTACGAGCAGTACTTC. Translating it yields CAVTGSYEQYF.

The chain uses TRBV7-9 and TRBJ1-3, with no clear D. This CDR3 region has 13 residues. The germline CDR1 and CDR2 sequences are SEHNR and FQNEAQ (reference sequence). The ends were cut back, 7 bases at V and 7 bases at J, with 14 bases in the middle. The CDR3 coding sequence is TGTGCCAGCACCTCCACGCGAGGTAACACCATATATTTT. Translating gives CASTSTRGNTIYF.

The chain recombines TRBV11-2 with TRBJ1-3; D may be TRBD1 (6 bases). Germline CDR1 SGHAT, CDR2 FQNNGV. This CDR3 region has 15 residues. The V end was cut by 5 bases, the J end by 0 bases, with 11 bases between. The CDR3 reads CASSPYRDSGNTIYF. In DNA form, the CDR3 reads TGTGCCAGCAGCCCCTACAGGGACTCTGGAAACACCATATATTTT.

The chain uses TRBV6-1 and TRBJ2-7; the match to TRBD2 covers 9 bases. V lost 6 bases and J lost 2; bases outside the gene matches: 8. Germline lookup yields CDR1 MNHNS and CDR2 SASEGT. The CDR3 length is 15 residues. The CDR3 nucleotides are TGTGCCAGCAGAGTCGTAGCGGGGGAGACCTACGAGCAGTACTTC. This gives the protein CASRVVAGETYEQYF.

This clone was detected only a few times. CDR3 in amino acids: CSVSAYNEQFF. The CDR3 DNA reads as TGCAGTGTATCCGCCTACAATGAGCAGTTCTTC. The chain carries TRBV20-1 and TRBJ2-1; D unresolved. Germline V CDR1 and CDR2: DFQATT, SNEGSKA (reference sequence). The CDR3 extends over 11 amino acids. V was clipped by 7 bases and J by 2 bases, with 6 bases between them.

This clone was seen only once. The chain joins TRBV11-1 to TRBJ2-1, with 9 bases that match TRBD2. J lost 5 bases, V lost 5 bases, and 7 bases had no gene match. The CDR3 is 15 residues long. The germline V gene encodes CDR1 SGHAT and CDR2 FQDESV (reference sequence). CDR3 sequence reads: CASSRISGGNNEQFF. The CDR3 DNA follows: TGTGCCAGCAGCCGGATTAGCGGGGGCAACAATGAGCAGTTCTTC.

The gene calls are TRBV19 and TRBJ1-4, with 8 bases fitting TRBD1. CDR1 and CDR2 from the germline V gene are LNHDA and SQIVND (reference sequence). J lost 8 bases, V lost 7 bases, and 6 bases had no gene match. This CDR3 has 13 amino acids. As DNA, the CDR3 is TGTGCCAGTACCATCCAGGGGGCAGAAAAACTGTTTTTT. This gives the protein CASTIQGAEKLFF.

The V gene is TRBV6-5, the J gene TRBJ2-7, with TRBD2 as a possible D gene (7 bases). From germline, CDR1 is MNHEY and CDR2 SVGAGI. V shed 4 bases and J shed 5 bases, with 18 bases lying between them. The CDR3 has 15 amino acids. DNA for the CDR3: TGTGCCAGCAGTTCCCCCGTTGCGGGGGCCAACGAGCAGTACTTC. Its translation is CASSSPVAGANEQYF.

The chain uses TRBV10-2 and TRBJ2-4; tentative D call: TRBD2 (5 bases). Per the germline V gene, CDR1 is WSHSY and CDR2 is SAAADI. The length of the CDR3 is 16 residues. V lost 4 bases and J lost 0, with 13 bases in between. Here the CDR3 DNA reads TGCGCCAGCAGTGGAGGGTCGGAGCTAGCCAAAAACATTCAGTACTTC. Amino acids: CASSGGSELAKNIQYF.

The CDR3 nucleotides read TGCGCCAGCAGCCAAGTAGTCACCCGTCACACAGATACGCAGTATTTT. Translation gives CASSQVVTRHTDTQYF. This chain uses TRBV4-1 with TRBJ2-3; D call uncertain. With 1 base removed from V and 2 bases from J, the gap between germline ends came to 13 bases. The CDR3 spans 16 residues. Germline values: CDR1 MGHRA, CDR2 YSYEKL.

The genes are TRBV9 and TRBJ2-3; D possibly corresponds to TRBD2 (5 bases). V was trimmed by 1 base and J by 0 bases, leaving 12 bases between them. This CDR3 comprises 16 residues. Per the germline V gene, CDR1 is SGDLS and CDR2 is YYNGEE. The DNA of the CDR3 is TGTGCCAGCAGCGTAAGAGGGTACTCTAGCACAGATACGCAGTATTTT. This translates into CASSVRGYSSTDTQYF.

CDR3 sequence reads: CASSSSGTGAYEQYF. The CDR3 nucleotides read TGTGCCAGCAGCTCGTCCGGGACAGGGGCCTACGAGCAGTACTTC. The V gene is TRBV13, the J gene TRBJ2-7; 10 positions match TRBD1. V lost 4 bases to trimming and J lost 2 bases; unmatched junction nucleotides: 5. Germline CDR1 is PRHDT and CDR2 is FYEKMQ (reference sequence). The CDR3 sequence is 15 residues long.

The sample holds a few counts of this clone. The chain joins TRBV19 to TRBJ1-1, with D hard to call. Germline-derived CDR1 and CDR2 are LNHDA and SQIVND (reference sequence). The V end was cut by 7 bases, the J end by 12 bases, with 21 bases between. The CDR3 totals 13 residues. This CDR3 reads CASMGIYREESFF. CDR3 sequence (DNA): TGTGCCAGTATGGGCATATACCGGGAGGAGTCTTTCTTT.

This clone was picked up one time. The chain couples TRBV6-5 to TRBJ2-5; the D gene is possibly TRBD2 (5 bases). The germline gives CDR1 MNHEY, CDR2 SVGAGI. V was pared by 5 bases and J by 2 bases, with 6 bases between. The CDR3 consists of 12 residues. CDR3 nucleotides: TGTGCCAGCAGTCGGGATCAAGAGACCCAGTACTTC. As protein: CASSRDQETQYF.

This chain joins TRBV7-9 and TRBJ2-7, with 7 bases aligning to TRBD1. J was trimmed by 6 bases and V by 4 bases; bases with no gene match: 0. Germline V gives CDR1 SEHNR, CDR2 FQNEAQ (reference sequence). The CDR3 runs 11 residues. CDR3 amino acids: CASSWDSEQYF. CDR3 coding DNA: TGTGCCAGCAGCTGGGACAGCGAGCAGTACTTC.

CDR3 residues: CASSQAGTGSQPQHF. In DNA, the CDR3 is TGCGCCAGCAGCCAAGCGGGGACAGGGAGTCAGCCCCAGCATTTT. The chain is built from TRBV4-1 and TRBJ1-5, with 9 bases fitting TRBD1. J was trimmed by 6 bases and V by 1 base; bases with no gene match: 4. Germline values: CDR1 MGHRA, CDR2 YSYEKL. This CDR3 is built from 15 residues.

CDR3 amino acids: CASTESSGNTIYF. Here the CDR3 DNA reads TGTGCCAGCACAGAGAGCTCTGGAAACACCATATATTTT. The genes are TRBV19 and TRBJ1-3; D gene uncertain. Looked up from germline, CDR1 is LNHDA and CDR2 is SQIVND (reference sequence). This CDR3 comprises 13 residues. Between the trimmed V and J ends, which lost 9 bases and 0 bases, there was a span of 9 bases.

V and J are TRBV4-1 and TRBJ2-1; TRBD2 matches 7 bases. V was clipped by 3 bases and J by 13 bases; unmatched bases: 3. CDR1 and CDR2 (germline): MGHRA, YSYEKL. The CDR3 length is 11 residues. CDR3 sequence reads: CASSHSGDQFF. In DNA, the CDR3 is TGCGCCAGCAGCCACAGCGGGGATCAGTTCTTC.